The rows below give T cell receptor beta chains drawn from one sample of a study of T-cell memory formation after mild COVID-19. TCRdb re-called the 5' RACE reads with MiXCR, one entry per CDR3 protein. In the table there are 350,000 to 500,000 distinct CDR3 sequences, 20% to 30% of which are singletons. Specimen: PBMCs or a T cell subset sorted from them (not recorded which). These receptor sequences come from an adult woman who had mild COVID-19 (a few samples of this study predate the infection). Cell type and time point are not known. CDR3s include the opening cysteine and the closing phenylalanine or tryptophan. The D gene is left open where the match is weak. A clone size is listed for some rows: how often the clone was seen (once, few, many), or a class if it is expanded.

clone_size | j_call | d_call | v_call | cdr3_aa | cdr3_nt
- | TRBJ2-7 | TRBD2 | TRBV11-2 | CASSPGTSLYEQYF | TGTGCCAGCAGCCCCGGGACTAGTCTCTACGAGCAGTACTTC
- | TRBJ1-2 | TRBD1 | TRBV29-1 | CSVTGTGRLNYGYTF | TGCAGCGTCACCGGGACAGGACGCCTTAACTATGGCTACACCTTC
- | TRBJ1-6 | - | TRBV3-1 | CASSQDLRTVGSPLHF | TGTGCCAGCAGCCAAGATTTGCGGACGGTAGGATCACCCCTCCACTTT
few | TRBJ1-1 | - | TRBV5-1 | CASSLAIQGGVSTEAFF | TGCGCCAGCAGCTTGGCAATACAAGGAGGGGTGAGCACTGAAGCTTTCTTT
- | TRBJ2-5 | - | TRBV7-9 | CASSKTPLKETQYF | TGTGCCAGCAGCAAGACCCCTCTCAAGGAGACCCAGTACTTC
- | TRBJ2-2 | - | TRBV6-1 | CASSEGLATGELFF | TGTGCCAGCAGTGAAGGGCTAGCGACCGGGGAGCTGTTTTTT
few | TRBJ2-5 | - | TRBV24-1 | CATSDSWTAQETQYF | TGTGCCACCAGTGATTCCTGGACTGCTCAAGAGACCCAGTACTTC
few | TRBJ1-1 | - | TRBV6-7 | CASIYGSMNTEAFF | TGTGCCAGCATTTACGGCTCCATGAACACTGAAGCTTTCTTT
few | TRBJ2-5 | TRBD2 | TRBV20-1 | CSARTSGYSPQETQYF | TGCAGTGCTCGGACTAGCGGGTACTCTCCCCAAGAGACCCAGTACTTC
few | TRBJ2-7 | - | TRBV29-1 | CSVEDPQGPYEQYF | TGCAGCGTTGAAGATCCCCAAGGGCCCTACGAGCAGTACTTC
few | TRBJ1-2 | TRBD1 | TRBV29-1 | CSVLTGTGYGYTF | TGCAGCGTTTTAACCGGGACAGGATATGGCTACACCTTC
few | TRBJ2-1 | - | TRBV7-6 | CASTVESSYNEQFF | TGTGCCAGCACGGTAGAGTCCTCCTACAATGAGCAGTTCTTC
- | TRBJ1-5 | - | TRBV7-9 | CASSFCPRPHSNQPQHF | TGTGCCAGCAGCTTTTGTCCCAGACCCCATAGCAATCAGCCCCAGCATTTT
few | TRBJ2-7 | - | TRBV3-1 | CASSPAAGATYEQYF | TGTGCCAGCAGCCCCGCGGCTGGGGCGACCTACGAGCAGTACTTC
- | TRBJ1-6 | - | TRBV25-1 | CASRGSFGYNSPLHF | TGTGCCAGCAGGGGGTCCTTCGGGTATAATTCACCCCTCCACTTT
few | TRBJ2-5 | - | TRBV7-2 | CASSLGRTKETQYF | TGTGCCAGCAGCTTGGGGCGGACAAAAGAGACCCAGTACTTC
- | TRBJ1-1 | - | TRBV18 | CASSPATGRVLSTEAFF | TGTGCCAGCTCCCCCGCGACGGGTCGAGTGCTGAGCACTGAAGCTTTCTTT
- | TRBJ1-1 | - | TRBV7-3 | CASSLRPAGVDTEAFF | TGTGCCAGCAGCTTACGTCCGGCAGGGGTAGACACTGAAGCTTTCTTT
- | TRBJ2-7 | - | TRBV4-3 | CASSQDRLTWDEQYF | TGCGCCAGCAGCCAAGATCGGCTCACCTGGGACGAGCAGTACTTC
- | TRBJ2-3 | TRBD2 | TRBV18 | CASSSTSGSLDTQYF | TGTGCCAGCTCATCGACTAGCGGGAGCCTAGATACGCAGTATTTT
few | TRBJ2-1 | - | TRBV29-1 | CSVKGGENNEQFF | TGCAGCGTGAAAGGGGGGGAAAACAATGAGCAGTTCTTC
- | TRBJ1-2 | - | TRBV5-1 | CASSLVSNYGYTF | TGCGCCAGCAGCTTGGTCAGTAACTATGGCTACACCTTC
few | TRBJ2-1 | - | TRBV30 | CAWSVDRGINEQFF | TGTGCCTGGAGTGTGGACAGAGGCATCAATGAGCAGTTCTTC
- | TRBJ1-3 | - | TRBV7-2 | CASSPQTLSSGNTIYF | TGTGCCAGCAGCCCCCAGACCCTGAGCTCTGGAAACACCATATATTTT
- | TRBJ2-7 | - | TRBV9 | CASSVARGEQYF | TGTGCCAGCAGCGTAGCGAGGGGCGAGCAGTACTTC
- | TRBJ2-1 | - | TRBV7-9 | CASSVGGANNEQFF | TGTGCCAGCAGCGTAGGGGGGGCGAACAATGAGCAGTTCTTC